Listed below are T cell receptor beta chains from one sample, sequenced in a study of blood T cell repertoires in COVID-19. Profiling relied on immunoSEQ multiplex PCR, and the TCRdb table lists in-frame clones only, not all of them. Of about 400,000 clones listed, roughly 85% are singletons. The material sequenced was PBMCs or T cells enriched from blood (not recorded which). The receptors come from a woman aged 18 to 35 with acute COVID-19. Both conserved end residues are part of each CDR3. Each record gives: clone size, D gene, CDR3 length, J gene, V gene, CDR3 DNA, CDR3 protein. D genes are given only for firm matches. Expanded clones are given a class, and other clones once, few, many or no size at all.

.	TRBD2	17	TRBJ2-1	TRBV24-1	TGTGCCACCAGTGATCAGGAGACTAGCGGGAGTAGGTATGAGCAGTTCTTC	CATSDQETSGSRYEQFF
.	.	16	TRBJ1-2	TRBV5-1	TGCGCCAGCAGCTTGACCGGGACACTAAATAACTATGGCTACACCTTC	CASSLTGTLNNYGYTF
.	TRBD2	16	TRBJ2-2	TRBV9	TGTGCCAGCAGCGTCCGGACTAGCGAGATCACCGGGGAGCTGTTTTTT	CASSVRTSEITGELFF
.	TRBD2	14	TRBJ2-1	TRBV27	TGTGCCAGCATGGTAGTAGCGGGAGAGTTTACCGCGGTCTTC	CASMVVAGEFTAVF
few	TRBD1	14	TRBJ1-6	TRBV5-4	TGTGCCAGCAGCTTGGACAGGGGGCAATCACCCCTCCACTTT	CASSLDRGQSPLHF
.	TRBD1	13	TRBJ2-7	TRBV27	TGTGCCAGCAGTTTCGGGACAGGGAACGAGCAGTACTTC	CASSFGTGNEQYF
.	TRBD2	16	TRBJ2-1	TRBV4-1	TGCGCCAGCAGCCGCGGGGGACTAGCGGTCAACAATGAGCAGTTCTTC	CASSRGGLAVNNEQFF
.	TRBD1	15	TRBJ2-1	TRBV7-9	TGTGCCAGCAGCTCACAGGGGGCCGCCTACAATGAGCAGTTCTTC	CASSSQGAAYNEQFF
.	TRBD1	14	TRBJ1-1	TRBV5-1	TGCGCCAGCAGCCCACAGGGGGTTCGGACTGAAGCTTTCTTT	CASSPQGVRTEAFF
.	TRBD2	14	TRBJ2-2	TRBV2	TGTGCCAGTCTAGCGGGAGAGAGCACCGGGGAGCTGTTTTTT	CASLAGESTGELFF
.	.	13	TRBJ2-2	TRBV5-4	TGTGCCAGCAGCTTCTCCGGCACCGGGGAGCTGTTTTTT	CASSFSGTGELFF
.	.	15	TRBJ2-3	TRBV7-6	TGTGCCAGCAGCTCCGGGACAACTAGCACAGATACGCAGTATTTT	CASSSGTTSTDTQYF
few	TRBD2	16	TRBJ2-1	TRBV3-1/TRBV3-2	TGTGCCAGCAGCCTTAGGACTAGCGGTAAATACAATGAGCAGTTCTTC	CASSLRTSGKYNEQFF
.	.	14	TRBJ1-1	TRBV29-1	TGCAGCGTCGCCGAAAGGACAGAGAACACTGAAGCTTTCTTT	CSVAERTENTEAFF
few	.	15	TRBJ2-3	TRBV7-9	TGTGCCAGCAGCGCGACTAGTTTGGGCACAGATACGCAGTATTTT	CASSATSLGTDTQYF
.	.	13	TRBJ2-2	TRBV12-3/TRBV12-4	TGTGCCAGCAGCACTGGGAACACCGGGGAGCTGTTTTTT	CASSTGNTGELFF
.	TRBD2	15	TRBJ2-1	TRBV7-9	TGTGCCAGCAGCTTAACTAGCGGAGGCTACAATGAGCAGTTCTTC	CASSLTSGGYNEQFF
once	TRBD2	13	TRBJ2-1	TRBV5-1	TGCGCCAGCAGCTTGTTTGAGACTAGCGCGTCGTTCTTC	CASSLFETSASFF
.	TRBD1	11	TRBJ2-7	TRBV29-1	TGCAGTGTACAGGGGTCGCAGGAGCAGTACTTC	CSVQGSQEQYF
.	.	14	TRBJ1-4	TRBV18	TGTGCCAGCTCACCAGCTGCCCAGGGTGAAAAACTGTTTTTT	CASSPAAQGEKLFF
.	.	16	TRBJ1-1	TRBV5-1	TGCGCCAGCAGCTTGCTTACGGCAGGGAGGGACACTGAAGCTTTCTTT	CASSLLTAGRDTEAFF
once	.	14	TRBJ1-2	TRBV4-2	TGTGCCAGCAGCCAAGAGTCACAGGACTATGGCTACACCTTC	CASSQESQDYGYTF
.	.	14	TRBJ2-1	TRBV4-1	TGCGCCAGCAGCCGAGGCATAGAGTACAATGAGCAGTTCTTC	CASSRGIEYNEQFF
.	TRBD1	16	TRBJ2-2	TRBV5-1	TGCGCCAGCAGCCCTCGGACAGGATTGAACACCGGGGAGCTGTTTTTT	CASSPRTGLNTGELFF
.	TRBD2	15	TRBJ2-1	TRBV18	TGTGCCAGCTCACCGACTAGCGGTGCCTACAATGAGCAGTTCTTC	CASSPTSGAYNEQFF
once	.	14	TRBJ1-2	TRBV30	TGTGCCTGGAGTGTACATACAACTAACTATGGCTACACCTTC	CAWSVHTTNYGYTF
.	TRBD2	16	TRBJ2-7	TRBV6-6	TGTGCCAGCAGTTACTTAGCTAGCGGGAGTCTTTACGAGCAGTACTTC	CASSYLASGSLYEQYF
.	.	15	TRBJ1-4	TRBV15	TGTGCCACCAGCAGAGGGACAGCCACTAATGAAAAACTGTTTTTT	CATSRGTATNEKLFF
.	.	16	TRBJ2-3	TRBV24-1	TGTGCCACCAGTGCCCCGGACAAGACACTCACAGATACGCAGTATTTT	CATSAPDKTLTDTQYF
once	.	13	TRBJ1-4	TRBV29-1	TGCAGCGTTGATCGGGGAATCGATGAAAAACTGTTTTTT	CSVDRGIDEKLFF
.	.	14	TRBJ1-1	TRBV11-3	TGTGCCAGCAGCTTAACAGGGAAGGACACTGAAGCTTTCTTT	CASSLTGKDTEAFF
.	.	13	TRBJ2-7	TRBV28	TGTGCCAGCAGTTCCGTTTTAGTGTACGAGCAGTACTTC	CASSSVLVYEQYF
.	TRBD1	16	TRBJ1-3	TRBV3-1/TRBV3-2	TGTGCCAGCAGCCAATCCCAGACAGGGTTCGGAAACACCATATATTTT	CASSQSQTGFGNTIYF
.	.	12	TRBJ2-1	TRBV5-4	TGTGCCAGCGATACTGGGGGCCATGAGCAGTTCTTC	CASDTGGHEQFF
.	.	14	TRBJ2-5	TRBV9	TGTGCCAGCAGCCCCGGGACACCTCAAGAGACCCAGTACTTC	CASSPGTPQETQYF